This T cell receptor (beta chain) was identified in a study of early T cells in non-severe SARS-CoV-2 infection (dated by TCRdb to about 2021). General notes on the study: Because TCR sequencing relied on bulk RNA taken from unsorted whole blood, pairing of alpha and beta chains was not possible.

Study-wide findings and limitations: Matching against VDJdb was skewed toward anti-spike CD8 responses, likely underestimated virus-specific expansions, and missed private and CD4 specificities.

The protocol used for the library was 5' RACE. For sequencing, a NextSeq 500 was employed. To correct for sequencing error and PCR bias, the TCR library protocol tagged individual cDNA molecules with unique molecular identifiers. Sequencing covered both TCR alpha and beta chains, and within each sample the abundances of alpha and beta sequences were tightly co-correlated. Regarding the original processing steps: Decombinator V4 was used to perform V gene, J gene and CDR3 annotation of TCR sequences. Expanded TCRs were defined as changing significantly between any two time points under a Poisson model with p below 0.0001. TCR abundances were normalised to the total number of TCRs sequenced per sample and expressed as counts per million. VDJdb, accessed 1 November 2021, was searched for CMV, EBV and SARS-CoV-2 annotated TCRs, excluding TCRs annotated for multiple antigens. Through fastp at Q25 and MiXCR, TCRdb rebuilt clones from the public reads, retaining in-frame beta chains. Merged by CDR3 protein, the rows form single entries marked with the most common genes and DNA. The V and J calls and clone size are TCRdb's, not the authors'. The sample table records more than 60,000 distinct CDR3 sequences; just under 5% of these occur just once. The leading ten clones occupy around 4.9% of the sample.

Regarding this clonotype: Its antigen specificity is not known. No much larger clonotype is one base removed from it; base qualities were not supplied.

A case-control design nested within a healthcare worker cohort in London, UK, was used, with weekly nasopharyngeal swab PCR tests and blood sampling performed. Between 23 and 31 March 2020, the week of the UK lockdown, healthcare workers were enrolled and then followed up weekly for as long as 16 weeks. Specimen: whole blood. This TCR derives from an adult who was a healthcare worker with PCR-confirmed SARS-CoV-2 infection or an uninfected control (not recorded which).

The CDR3 in this case is CASSLVLMGAETQYF. The nucleotide sequence reads TGTGCCAGCAGCTTAGTCCTCATGGGGGCAGAGACCCAGTACTTC. Recombination connected TRBV11-2 to TRBJ2-5; the D region possibly corresponds to TRBD1 (6 bases align). V and J lose 1 base and 4 bases, and a span of 13 bases separates them. According to the germline V gene, CDR1 reads SGHAT and CDR2 reads FQNNGV. The CDR3 runs 15 amino acids, cysteine and phenylalanine included. Only the CDR3 portion is preserved as DNA: 45 bases, with reading frame beginning at the first base.